This TCR beta chain was recorded in a study of Graves' ophthalmopathy and Graves' hyperthyroidism listed by TCRdb under 2018. A note on the overall study: Peripheral blood was collected before any treatment was given, at the time of initial diagnosis. To tell Graves' ophthalmopathy apart from Graves' hyperthyroidism, and to predict which patients would progress to ophthalmopathy, the study relied on TCR beta repertoire signatures. In total, 135 blood samples were TCR-sequenced: 40 to 45 ophthalmopathy, some 80 hyperthyroidism and approximately 17 hyperthyroidism-to-ophthalmopathy patients. To explore V-J signatures that separate ophthalmopathy from hyperthyroidism, a discovery set of about a hundred patients was enrolled, consisting of about 43 with ophthalmopathy and roughly 59 with stable hyperthyroidism. An independent validation cohort was composed of roughly 19 hyperthyroidism patients and 17 patients who later progressed from hyperthyroidism to ophthalmopathy. In roughly 6 hyperthyroidism patients, the T-cell repertoires found in thyroid tissue were compared with those found in blood. After sampling, hyperthyroidism patients received methimazole starting at 30 mg daily, and ophthalmopathy patients received high-dose intravenous methylprednisolone. Points the paper makes about the study in general: In validation, the model predicted ophthalmopathy progression with 70.59% sensitivity and about 77% specificity; some 13 predicted patients were CT-confirmed with GO in a median of approximately six months. The 13-signature model separated ophthalmopathy from stable hyperthyroidism with approximately 90% sensitivity and around 81% specificity in cross-validation, and 80%/75% in the test set. Most expanded thyroid clonotypes with frequency above 0.001 were also detected in blood, suggesting blood repertoires may reflect the thyroid immune response. Sample size was not predetermined statistically, and investigators were not blinded to group allocation.

This clonotype turned up a few times. Its antigen is not yet known. No qualities accompany the bases; no much larger clone lies one base away. The ophthalmopathy patients had moderately to severely active disease, with a Clinical Activity Score of 3 or higher, a NOSPECS grade of 4 or higher, and a disease duration of less than 3 months. Patients with other autoimmune diseases, uncontrolled infections, pregnancy or lactation were excluded from the study. Diagnosis was based on clinical symptoms, serum thyroxine, TRAb, thyroid ultrasound and orbital computed tomography. Ficoll-Paque density gradient centrifugation was used to isolate PBMCs from under 11 ml of fresh peripheral blood. Total RNA was extracted with Trizol reagent and quality-checked on an Agilent 2100 Bioanalyzer. TCR beta CDR3 regions were amplified from RNA transcripts for repertoire sequencing. The first round was an RT-PCR using HTBI primers with the Qiagen OneStep RT-PCR kit, and this first round was followed by a second-round multiplex PCR, then size selection and purification. Sequencing of the libraries was carried out on an Illumina HiSeq2000 in paired-end mode with 100 bp reads. The original pipeline was this. SOAPnuke was used to process the reads, removing any read that contained adapters or uncalled bases, had a mean Phred below 15, or lacked an exact match to the constant primer or identifier. High-quality paired reads were merged with COPE v1.2.5. Clonotypes were defined as unique nucleotide sequences and were aligned to IMGT TRB V, D and J references using MiTCR v1.1. Analysis was restricted to V-J combinations with a frequency above 0.0001, which covered about 99% of repertoires. A TCR clonal expansion and chaos score per V-J combination was defined as the ratio of F50 clonal expansion to chaos observed in the TCRdist matrix. Welch's t-statistics and random forest were used to reduce the features to 10 to 15 V-J combinations, which were then used as input to a naive Bayes classifier. The similarity between thyroid and blood repertoires was quantified using the Morisita-Horn index. The public reads were reprocessed in TCRdb via fastp at Q25 and MiXCR, keeping in-frame beta chains. Rows are unified per CDR3 protein, each entry keeping the most common DNA and genes. The V and J calls reflect TCRdb's pipeline rather than the authors' work. This sample gives 200,000 to 300,000 distinct CDR3 sequences in total; approximately 42% of them show up just once. The ten largest clones take up less than 60% of the sample.

The CDR3 has 16 amino acids, counting the end cysteine and phenylalanine. Here the CDR3 DNA is all that survives: 48 bases in frame from base 1. As encoded in the germline V gene (reference sequence), CDR1 is DFQATT while CDR2 is SNEGSKA. Trimmed from V: 0 bases; trimmed from J: 7 bases; junction bases lacking a gene match: 6. The material sequenced was peripheral blood. The sequence came from an adult man with Graves' ophthalmopathy. The sequence is built from TRBV20-1 and TRBJ2-7; TRBD2 fits 16 bases in the junction. CDR3 loop: CSAREGLAGGPREQYF. The DNA sequence follows: TGCAGTGCTAGAGAGGGACTAGCGGGAGGGCCCAGGGAGCAGTACTTC.